This T cell receptor (beta chain) appears in the sequencing data of a study of T cell repertoires and HLA-DP antigens. Study-wide context: In vitro CD4+ alloreactivity was against HeLa-presented HLA-DP. DNA input averaged around 200 ng in sorted CD137+CD4+ and around 1,200 ng in pre-culture CD4+.

The PCR primers covered 54 TRBV and 13 TRBJ segments. Deep-resolution sequencing targeted roughly 220,000 T cell genomes in pre-culture CD4+ samples. Measured with immunoSEQ multiplex PCR; TCRdb has only the in-frame clones, and not every one. The repertoire has about 73,000 clones, about four fifths of them found once; the top ten carry 1.5% to 2%. On this clone itself: The antigen remains undetermined.

The sequenced material came from CD4+ T cells from PBMCs. The TCR sequence derives from a man in his 60s in good health and CMV-seronegative.

As DNA, the CDR3 is TGTGCCAGCAGTGTGGAGGGGGGCACGAACACCGGGGAGCTGTTTTTT. Translated: CASSVEGGTNTGELFF. The gene calls are TRBV6-4 and TRBJ2-2, with D possibly being TRBD1 or TRBD2 (6 bases each). The germline V gene encodes CDR1 MRHNA and CDR2 SNTAGT. The ends were cut back, 4 bases at V and 0 bases at J, with 12 bases in the middle. CDR3 length: 16 residues.